This passage covers 22 T cell receptor beta chains from one sample sequenced in a study of T cell responses to AZD1222 COVID-19 vaccine. Profiled with immunoSEQ multiplex PCR; TCRdb holds only in-frame clones, not every one. The sample shows 90,000 to 150,000 clones, roughly 84% of them seen only once. Source: peripheral blood, taken 28 days after the second AZD1222 dose. The source of these receptors is an adult who received the AZD1222 COVID-19 vaccine.

The V call is TRBV10-2, the J call TRBJ1-3; D unclear. Germline V gene data show CDR1 as WSHSY and CDR2 as SAAADI. Between the trimmed V and J ends, which lost 0 bases and 4 bases, there was a span of 10 bases. This CDR3 has 15 residues. CDR3 region: CASSESAGPGNTIYF. The CDR3 DNA follows: TGCGCCAGCAGTGAGTCGGCCGGGCCGGGAAACACCATATATTTT.

This clone has a handful of counts. This chain uses TRBV5-6 with TRBJ2-5; the match to TRBD2 covers 9 bases. Germline V gene data show CDR1 as SGHDT and CDR2 as YYEEEE. The CDR3 has 15 residues. Trimming took 4 bases from V and 5 from J; bases not matched to a gene: 9. The CDR3 reads CASSPTRGGPETQYF. The CDR3 region has the DNA TGTGCCAGCAGCCCGACGCGGGGGGGCCCCGAGACCCAGTACTTC.

V is TRBV6-4 and J is TRBJ1-2; possible D gene TRBD1, 5 bases. Germline V gives CDR1 MRHNA, CDR2 SNTAGT. This CDR3 region has 14 residues. The V end lost 6 bases, the J end lost 5 bases, and 16 bases lay between the germline ends. CDR3 residues: CASSPTGGFYGYTF. In DNA form, the CDR3 reads TGTGCCAGCAGCCCTACCGGGGGATTTTATGGCTACACCTTC.

The chain joins TRBV7-2 to TRBJ1-6; TRBD1 is a possible D gene (6 bases). The ends were cut back, 5 bases at V and 0 bases at J, with 11 bases in the middle. This CDR3 spans 16 amino acids. CDR1 is SGHTA and CDR2 is FQGNSA in the germline V gene. The CDR3 sequence: CASSQDRSSYNSPLHF. DNA of the CDR3: TGTGCCAGCAGCCAAGACAGGAGCTCCTATAATTCACCCCTCCACTTT.

The rearrangement uses TRBV6-5 and TRBJ2-3; 7 bases agree with TRBD2. Germline V gene lookup returns CDR1 MNHEY and CDR2 SVGAGI. V lost 8 bases, J lost 0 bases, and 5 bases stayed unmatched. The CDR3 extends over 14 amino acids. This CDR3 reads CASEAGVSTDTQYF. The DNA of the CDR3 is TGTGCCAGCGAGGCGGGAGTTAGCACAGATACGCAGTATTTT.

The genes are TRBV7-2 and TRBJ1-1; no reliable D call. Germline V gives CDR1 SGHTA, CDR2 FQGNSA. The CDR3 loop spans 13 amino acids. The germline V and J ends were trimmed by 4 bases and 4 bases, with 10 bases remaining between them. The CDR3 DNA is TGTGCCAGCAGCTCTAGGAGGGTCACTGAAGCTTTCTTT. It specifies CASSSRRVTEAFF.

This clone has just a few counts. The chain links TRBV7-9 to TRBJ2-6; D is undetermined. This CDR3 region has 15 residues. Germline V CDR1 and CDR2: SEHNR, FQNEAQ (reference sequence). V was shortened by 5 bases and J by 9 bases, with 17 bases between the two germline ends. The CDR3 here is CASSPPPWVDNVLTF. The DNA for the CDR3 is TGTGCCAGCAGCCCTCCTCCGTGGGTGGACAACGTCCTGACTTTC.

J is TRBJ1-4 and V is TRBV19; a weak D match, TRBD1 (5 bases). This CDR3 region has 14 residues. The V end lost 3 bases, the J end lost 8 bases, and 13 bases lay between the germline ends. The germline gives CDR1 LNHDA, CDR2 SQIVND (reference sequence). CDR3 DNA sequence: TGTGCCAGTAGTATTGACAGACAAGGAGAAAAACTGTTTTTT. Translating it yields CASSIDRQGEKLFF.

This chain links TRBV2 with TRBJ1-2, with 9 bases aligning to TRBD1. Per the germline V gene, CDR1 is SNHLY and CDR2 is FYNNEI. There are 15 residues in the CDR3. V shed 6 bases and J 4 bases; nucleotides not matched to a gene: 9. The CDR3 bases are TGTGCCAGCAGGGACTACCGGGACAGGGCCTATGGCTACACCTTC. As protein: CASRDYRDRAYGYTF.

This chain connects TRBV10-3 to TRBJ2-3; D not certain. The CDR3 length is 13 residues. Germline V CDR1 and CDR2: ENHRY, SYGVKD. V was cut by 7 bases and J by 0 bases, with 8 bases left in between. CDR3 DNA sequence: TGTGCCATCACGGCCTCTAGCACAGATACGCAGTATTTT. Protein sequence: CAITASSTDTQYF.

The chain employs TRBV5-8 and TRBJ1-3; D remains ambiguous. The CDR3 loop spans 13 amino acids. The germline V and J ends were trimmed by 0 bases and 5 bases, with 6 bases remaining between them. Germline V CDR1 and CDR2: SGHTS, YDEGEE. The DNA for the CDR3 is TGTGCCAGCAGCTTGGGCGGGAGAAACACCATATATTTT. Its translation: CASSLGGRNTIYF.

The CDR3 bases are TGTGCCAGCAGCTTCGGGACTACGGGGACCGGGGAGCTGTTTTTT. Translating it yields CASSFGTTGTGELFF. The chain employs TRBV7-6 and TRBJ2-2; TRBD2 agrees at 7 bases. Per germline, CDR1 SGHVS and CDR2 FNYEAQ. The CDR3 extends over 15 amino acids. V shed 3 bases and J 5 bases; nucleotides not matched to a gene: 6. The full variable domain, in which reference TRBV7-6 and TRBJ2-2 provide the parts outside the CDR3, is GAGVSQSPRYKVTKRGQDVALRCDPISGHVSLYWYRQALGQGPEFLTYFNYEAQQDKSGLPNDRFSAERPEGSISTLTIQRTEQRDSAMYRCASSFGTTGTGELFFGEGSRLTVL.

V is TRBV30 and J is TRBJ2-1; 7 positions agree with TRBD2. The CDR3 runs to 13 residues. Germline V gene sequence: CDR1 GTSNPN, CDR2 SVGIG (reference sequence). Unmatched junction bases numbered 7, after V lost 7 bases and J lost 4 bases. CDR3 amino acids: CAFSLADYNEQFF. The DNA of the CDR3 is TGTGCCTTCTCCCTAGCGGATTACAATGAGCAGTTCTTC.

V is TRBV27 and J is TRBJ1-5, with 9 positions matching TRBD1. Germline V gene sequence: CDR1 MNHEY, CDR2 SMNVEV (reference sequence). This CDR3 contains 18 residues. The J segment lost 2 bases and the V segment lost 4 bases, leaving 12 bases of the junction unmatched. Written as DNA, the CDR3 is TGTGCCAGCAGTTCCTCCGGACAGGGGCCGATCGGCAATCAGCCCCAGCATTTT. It encodes CASSSSGQGPIGNQPQHF.

V usage is TRBV5-4 and J usage is TRBJ2-1; D may be TRBD2 (6 bases). The CDR3 totals 15 residues. Trimming cost V 10 bases and J 2 bases, with 19 bases left between them. From germline, CDR1 is SGHNT and CDR2 YYREEE (reference sequence). The CDR3: CAESGRGIAYNEQFF. CDR3 DNA: TGTGCCGAGTCTGGCCGGGGGATAGCCTACAATGAGCAGTTCTTC.

This clone appeared a few times. The chain links TRBV6-1 to TRBJ2-5; 8 bases agree with TRBD1. This CDR3 is 15 amino acids long. V gave up 3 bases and J gave up 1 base; unmatched junction bases: 4. CDR1 MNHNS and CDR2 SASEGT come from the germline V gene. CDR3 protein: CASSDGTGAQETQYF. The CDR3 DNA follows: TGTGCCAGCAGTGACGGGACAGGTGCCCAAGAGACCCAGTACTTC.

The chain uses TRBV7-2 and TRBJ2-1, with TRBD1 matching 9 bases. After removal of 5 bases from V and 10 bases from J, the junction contained 12 bases not matched to a gene. The germline V gene encodes CDR1 SGHTA and CDR2 FQGNSA. This CDR3 has 15 amino acids. The CDR3 loop reads CASSLSGQGRGEQFF. The CDR3 coding sequence is TGTGCCAGCAGCCTATCAGGACAGGGGCGCGGAGAGCAGTTCTTC.

The chain carries TRBV7-9 and TRBJ2-1; maybe TRBD2 (5 bases). V was cut by 5 bases and J by 2 bases, with 16 bases left in between. The germline V gene encodes CDR1 SEHNR and CDR2 FQNEAQ (reference sequence). The CDR3 covers 16 residues. The DNA of the CDR3 is TGTGCCAGCAGCCGTATGGGAGCTGGGACCTACAATGAGCAGTTCTTC. Translation gives CASSRMGAGTYNEQFF.

The chain couples TRBV30 to TRBJ1-6; D perhaps matches TRBD1 (6 bases). Germline V gene sequence: CDR1 GTSNPN, CDR2 SVGIG (reference sequence). CDR3 length: 14 residues. Trimming cost V 2 bases and J 9 bases, with 14 bases left between them. In DNA form, the CDR3 reads TGTGCCTGGAGTAAAGGACAGCAGGGTTCACCCCTCCACTTT. This translates into CAWSKGQQGSPLHF.

The chain couples TRBV27 to TRBJ2-2; D call uncertain. CDR1 is MNHEY, CDR2 SMNVEV, per germline (reference sequence). The V gene lost 4 bases and the J gene lost 0 bases, with 9 bases spanning the gap. The CDR3 extends over 15 amino acids. CDR3 in amino acids: CASSSRSSNTGELFF. Here the CDR3 DNA reads TGTGCCAGCAGTTCGAGAAGCTCGAACACCGGGGAGCTGTTTTTT.

The chain couples TRBV7-2 to TRBJ2-5, with TRBD2 matching over 12 bases. CDR1 SGHTA and CDR2 FQGNSA come from the germline V gene. V lost 2 bases to trimming and J lost 1 base; unmatched junction nucleotides: 2. The CDR3 is 16 residues long. The CDR3 region is CASSLSSGGGQETQYF. Written as DNA, the CDR3 is TGTGCCAGCAGCTTATCTAGCGGGGGGGGCCAAGAGACCCAGTACTTC.

This clone was recorded a few times. This sequence joins TRBV12-3 or TRBV12-4 and TRBJ1-1; D is ambiguous. The V gene lost 6 bases and the J gene lost 11 bases, with 19 bases spanning the gap. The CDR3 has 13 residues. DNA of the CDR3: TGTGCCAGCAGAGCCGGGCCTCTTCTAATGGCTTTCTTT. Translation gives CASRAGPLLMAFF.